This TCR beta chain was identified in a study of cytomegalovirus exposure and HLA in healthy donors. On the study more broadly: Later analysis reported that the roughly 110 validation repertoires shared the platform of the 500 to 850 first-cohort repertoires.

Only in-frame clones appear in the TCRdb table, and some are missing; sequencing was by immunoSEQ multiplex PCR. The sample holds approximately 300,000 clones, about nine tenths seen once. Germline loops: CDR1 SGHTA, CDR2 FQGTGA. V was clipped by 5 bases and J by 5 bases, with 17 bases between them. This CDR3 contains 15 residues. This TCR came from a woman younger than 35 in good health and CMV-seronegative. The sequencing input was PBMCs. The V call is TRBV7-3, the J call TRBJ2-3, with D possibly TRBD2 on 7 matching bases. DNA for the CDR3: TGTGCCAGCAGCCTATGGGGGGCGGGAGTAGATACGCAGTATTTT. This translates into CASSLWGAGVDTQYF.